This note documents a single T cell receptor (beta chain) sequence. As yet, its antigen is unknown. TCRdb keeps only in-frame clones here, not all; method: immunoSEQ multiplex PCR. Among approximately 50,000 clones, 87% were seen once, and the ten largest hold approximately 7.6%. This sample is drawn from a study of PD-L1 blockade in urothelial cancer. The overall study: Blood analysis was done at 3 weeks (second dose) and 6 weeks after treatment began. Reported median T cell count for blood samples was around 140,000. General study points: Blood clones associated with the tumor expanded more at 3 weeks in durable-benefit patients.

The TCR comes from a man in his fifties or sixties with urothelial cancer. The input for sequencing was PBMCs, taken around atezolizumab (anti-PD-L1) treatment.

This CDR3 is CASSLEQNIYNEQFF. For the CDR3, the DNA is TGTGCCAGCAGCTTAGAACAGAACATATACAATGAGCAGTTCTTC. This chain uses TRBV7-2 with TRBJ2-1, with D uncertain. V lost 1 base and J 4 bases, leaving 11 bases between the germline ends. Germline V CDR1 and CDR2: SGHTA, FQGNSA. The CDR3 totals 15 residues.